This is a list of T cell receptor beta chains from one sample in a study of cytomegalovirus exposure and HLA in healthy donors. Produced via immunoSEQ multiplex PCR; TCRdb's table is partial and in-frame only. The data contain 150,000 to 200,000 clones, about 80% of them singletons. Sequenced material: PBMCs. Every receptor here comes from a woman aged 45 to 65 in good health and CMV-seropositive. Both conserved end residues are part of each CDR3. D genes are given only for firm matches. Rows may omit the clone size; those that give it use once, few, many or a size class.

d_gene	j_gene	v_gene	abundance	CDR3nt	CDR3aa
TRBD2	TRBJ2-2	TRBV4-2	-	TGTGCCAGCAGCCAAGATTGGCTAGCGGGAGGTTTTGACACCGGGGAGCTGTTTTTT	CASSQDWLAGGFDTGELFF
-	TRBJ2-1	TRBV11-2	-	TGTGCCAGCAGCTCGGACTCCAATGAGCAGTTCTTC	CASSSDSNEQFF
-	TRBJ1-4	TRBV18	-	TGTGCCAGCTCAACTCGACAGAGTACAACTAATGAAAAACTGTTTTTT	CASSTRQSTTNEKLFF
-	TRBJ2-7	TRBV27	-	TGTGCCAGCAGTTTTTCAGGATCTTCCTACGAGCAGTACTTC	CASSFSGSSYEQYF
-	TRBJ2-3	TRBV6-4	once	TGTGCCAGCAGCCGTATAGCTCCTCGCACAGATACGCAGTATTTT	CASSRIAPRTDTQYF
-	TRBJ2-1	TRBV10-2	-	TGCGCCAGCAGTGTATCCCCCGGGAGTGAGCAGTTCTTC	CASSVSPGSEQFF
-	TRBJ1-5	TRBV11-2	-	TGTGCCAGCAGCTTAGTACGTAGTTTAATAAGGGGGAATCAGCCCCAGCATTTT	CASSLVRSLIRGNQPQHF
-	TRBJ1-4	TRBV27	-	TGTGCCAGCAGTTCTACAGGGAGATGGAATGAAAAACTGTTTTTT	CASSSTGRWNEKLFF
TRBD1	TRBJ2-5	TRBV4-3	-	TGCGCCAGCAGCCAGGCTCGGGCAGGGGGCATCCAAGAGACCCAGTACTTC	CASSQARAGGIQETQYF
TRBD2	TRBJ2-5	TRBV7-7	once	TGTGCTAGCAGTCAGACAGGACTAGCGGGGGGCGGAGAGACCCAGTACTTC	CASSQTGLAGGGETQYF
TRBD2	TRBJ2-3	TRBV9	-	TGTGCCAGCAGCGGTAGCGGGTGGGGGAACACAGATACGCAGTATTTT	CASSGSGWGNTDTQYF
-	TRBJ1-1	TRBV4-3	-	TGCGCCAGCAGCCCAGGCGCGTCTATGAACACTGAAGCTTTCTTT	CASSPGASMNTEAFF
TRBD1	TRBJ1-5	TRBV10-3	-	TGTGCCATCAGTGTCACCGGGACAGGGGGTGAGCCCCAGCATTTT	CAISVTGTGGEPQHF
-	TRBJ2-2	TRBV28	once	TGTGCCAGCAGTCTGGTCCTGCCAGGGTCCGGGGAGCTGTTTTTT	CASSLVLPGSGELFF
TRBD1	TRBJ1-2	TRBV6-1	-	TGTGCCAGCACCATTGGACAGGGGTCTTTTGGCTACACCTTC	CASTIGQGSFGYTF
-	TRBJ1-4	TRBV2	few	TGTGCCAGCAGTGAAGACTATGAAAAACTGTTTTTT	CASSEDYEKLFF
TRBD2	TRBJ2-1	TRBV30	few	TGTGCCTGGGGACTAGCGGCCACGCTTGAGCAGTTCTTC	CAWGLAATLEQFF
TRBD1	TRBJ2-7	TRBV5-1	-	TGCGCCAGCAGCCGGGACAGGGAATTCGAGCAGTACTTC	CASSRDREFEQYF
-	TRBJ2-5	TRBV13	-	TGTGCCAGCAGCTTGGGGGGTGGGGAGACCCAGTACTTC	CASSLGGGETQYF
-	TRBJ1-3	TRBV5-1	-	TGCGCCAGCAGCTTCGGGGGAATGGGAAACACCATATATTTT	CASSFGGMGNTIYF
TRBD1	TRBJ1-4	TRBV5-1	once	TGCGCCAGCAGCCTAGACAGGGCGGCCGAAAAACTGTTTTTT	CASSLDRAAEKLFF
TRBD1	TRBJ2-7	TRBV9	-	TGTGCCAGCAGCGTAGGGACCGGGACAGCCACAGAGCAGTACTTC	CASSVGTGTATEQYF
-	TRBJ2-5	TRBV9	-	TGTGCCAGCAGCGTAGGAGGGCAGCAAGAGACCCAGTACTTC	CASSVGGQQETQYF
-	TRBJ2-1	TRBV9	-	TGTGCCAGCAGCGTAGGGCAGGAGCAGTTCTTC	CASSVGQEQFF
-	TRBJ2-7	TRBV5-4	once	TGTGCCAGCAGTGGGGGCAGGAGCTCCTACGAGCAGTACTTC	CASSGGRSSYEQYF
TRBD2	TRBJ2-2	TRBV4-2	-	TGTGCCAGCAGCCAAGATGTCGGACTAGCGGGGTTCGCGAACACCGGGGAGCTGTTTTTT	CASSQDVGLAGFANTGELFF
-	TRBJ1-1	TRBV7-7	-	TGTGCTAGCAGCTGGGGAACAGGGAGCACTGAAGCTTTCTTT	CASSWGTGSTEAFF
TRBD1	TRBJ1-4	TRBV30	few	TGTGCCTGGGCCGGGACAGGGAGGGAAAAACTGTTTTTT	CAWAGTGREKLFF
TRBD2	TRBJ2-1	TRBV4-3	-	TGCGCCAGCAGACTAGCGGGAGCAGCGGGCGAGCAGTTCTTC	CASRLAGAAGEQFF
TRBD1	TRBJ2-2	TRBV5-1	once	TGCGCCAGCAGCTTGTTTGGGACAGGGGGTCCGCCCGGGGAGCTGTTTTTT	CASSLFGTGGPPGELFF
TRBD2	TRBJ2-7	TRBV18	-	TGTGCCAGCTCAATAGCGGGGGATTCCTACGAGCAGTACTTC	CASSIAGDSYEQYF
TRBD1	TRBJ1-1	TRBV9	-	TGTGCCAGCAGCGTAGCCGGGACAGACTTTGAAGCTTTCTTT	CASSVAGTDFEAFF
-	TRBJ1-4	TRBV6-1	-	TGTGCCAGCAGTTTGGCCCGAGGAACTAATGAAAAACTGTTTTTT	CASSLARGTNEKLFF
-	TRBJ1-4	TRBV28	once	TGTGCCAGCAGTTTATTCACAGGAGCTAATGAAAAACTGTTTTTT	CASSLFTGANEKLFF
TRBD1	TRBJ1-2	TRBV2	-	TGTGCCAGCAGTGAAGCGCTAAGGACAGGGGGCAGGAATGGCTACACCTTC	CASSEALRTGGRNGYTF
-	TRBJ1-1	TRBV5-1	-	TGCGCCAGCAGCTTGGGGGGAGGGGTGAACACTGAAGCTTTCTTT	CASSLGGGVNTEAFF
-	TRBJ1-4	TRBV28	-	TGTGCCAGCAGTTTAGGGGGCACGGGTGAAAAACTGTTTTTT	CASSLGGTGEKLFF
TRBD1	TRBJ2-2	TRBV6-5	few	TGTGCCAGCAAAGAAGGACAGGGGAGAACCGGGGAGCTGTTTTTT	CASKEGQGRTGELFF
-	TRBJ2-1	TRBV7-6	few	TGTGCCAGCAGCTCACGAGGGAGCTACAATTACAATGAGCAGTTCTTC	CASSSRGSYNYNEQFF